A single sample gave rise to the 21 T cell receptor beta chains below, sequenced in a study of shared clonotypes between healthy human individuals. TCRdb's copy holds only in-frame clones and misses some; the assay was immunoSEQ multiplex PCR. The top ten hold about 1.2% of the sample, which has 1,500,000 or so clones, 96% seen once. Specimen: naive CD4+ T cells sorted from blood. Subset in this sample: CD45RA+ positively selected. The receptors here all came from a man aged 25 to 40 in good health.

The rearrangement links TRBV6-1 to TRBJ2-2; D may correspond to TRBD1 or TRBD2 (5 bases each). This CDR3 is 15 amino acids long. Looked up from germline, CDR1 is MNHNS and CDR2 is SASEGT. V was shortened by 0 bases and J by 2 bases, with 7 bases between the two germline ends. The CDR3 DNA reads TGTGCCAGCAGTGAAGCCGGGACCAACACCGGGGAGCTGTTTTTT. Translating gives CASSEAGTNTGELFF.

In its sample, this clone was seen once. The chain is built from TRBV2 and TRBJ2-7; D is uncertain. CDR3 size: 12 residues. Trimming took off 4 bases at V and 6 bases at J, with 10 bases between the two ends. The germline V gene has CDR1 SNHLY and CDR2 FYNNEI. In DNA, the CDR3 is TGTGCCAGCAGTGTCCTATCTCTCGAGCAGTACTTC. This codes for CASSVLSLEQYF.

V gene TRBV7-9 combines with J gene TRBJ2-7, with 7 nucleotides matching TRBD2. This CDR3 is 16 amino acids long. CDR1 is SEHNR, CDR2 FQNEAQ, per germline (reference sequence). V lost 1 base, J lost 2 bases, and 8 bases stayed unmatched. CDR3 sequence (DNA): TGTGCCAGCAGCTTAGGGGAGGGGACGTTCGCCTACGAGCAGTACTTC. Its translation is CASSLGEGTFAYEQYF. Using reference TRBV7-9 and TRBJ2-7 for the parts outside the CDR3, the full variable domain is DTGVSQNPRHKITKRGQNVTFRCDPISEHNRLYWYRQTLGQGPEFLTYFQNEAQLEKSRLLSDRFSAERPKGSFSTLEIQRTEQGDSAMYLCASSLGEGTFAYEQYFGPGTRLTVT.

V usage is TRBV25-1 and J usage is TRBJ2-7, with 11 bases that match TRBD2. Germline loops: CDR1 MGHDK, CDR2 SYGVNS. Losses at the gene ends were 5 bases for V and 10 bases for J; bases not matched to a gene: 4. The CDR3 has 12 residues. CDR3 coding DNA: TGTGCCAGCAGTACTAGCGGGAGACGCCAGTACTTC. Translating it yields CASSTSGRRQYF.

In this sample, this clone turned up once. This sequence joins TRBV11-2 and TRBJ2-3; tentative D call: TRBD2 (6 bases). From germline, CDR1 is SGHAT and CDR2 FQNNGV. Trimming stripped 3 bases from V and 6 bases from J, with 19 bases between. This CDR3 region has 16 residues. In nucleotides, the CDR3 is TGTGCCAGCAGCTTTCAGGCGGGACCCCATTCGGATACGCAGTATTTT. Its translation is CASSFQAGPHSDTQYF.

This chain links TRBV5-1 with TRBJ1-3; D unresolved. The CDR3 spans 16 residues. Germline CDR1 is SGHRS and CDR2 is YFSETQ. Trimming pared 4 bases from V and 0 bases from J, leaving 14 bases between. This CDR3 is CASSPTSPISGNTIYF. CDR3 nucleotide sequence: TGCGCCAGCAGCCCTACTTCCCCGATCTCTGGAAACACCATATATTTT. Looking up the rest from reference TRBV5-1 and TRBJ1-3 gives the full variable domain: KAGVTQTPRYLIKTRGQQVTLSCSPISGHRSVSWYQQTPGQGLQFLFEYFSETQRNKGNFPGRFSGRQFSNSRSEMNVSTLELGDSALYLCASSPTSPISGNTIYFGEGSWLTVV.

The chain is built from TRBV25-1 and TRBJ1-5; D not resolved. The CDR3 sequence is 12 residues long. The V gene lost 4 bases and the J gene lost 0 bases, with 1 base spanning the gap. CDR1 and CDR2 from the germline V gene are MGHDK and SYGVNS. The CDR3 loop is CASSASNQPQHF. For the CDR3, the DNA is TGTGCCAGCAGTGCTAGCAATCAGCCCCAGCATTTT.

V gene TRBV2 combines with J gene TRBJ2-5; the D is unclear. In germline, CDR1 is SNHLY, CDR2 FYNNEI. With 6 bases removed from V and 1 base from J, the gap between germline ends came to 21 bases. The CDR3 has 17 residues. The CDR3 here is CASRYEPARGGQETQYF. The CDR3 DNA follows: TGTGCCAGCAGGTACGAACCGGCTAGAGGCGGCCAAGAGACCCAGTACTTC.

The chain carries TRBV5-1 and TRBJ1-3, with 7 bases fitting TRBD1. The trim removed 4 bases at V and 0 bases at J, leaving 7 bases unmatched. The CDR3 runs 16 residues. CDR1 SGHRS and CDR2 YFSETQ come from the germline V gene. This CDR3 reads CASSAGQPSSGNTIYF. DNA of the CDR3: TGCGCCAGCAGCGCGGGACAGCCCAGCTCTGGAAACACCATATATTTT.

The rearrangement joins TRBV5-4 to TRBJ2-2; 9 positions agree with TRBD2. This CDR3 is built from 15 residues. V lost 2 bases, J lost 5 bases, and 4 bases stayed unmatched. Looked up from germline, CDR1 is SGHNT and CDR2 is YYREEE (reference sequence). CDR3 sequence reads: CASSFSGSGTGELFF. For the CDR3, the DNA is TGTGCCAGCAGCTTTAGCGGGAGCGGTACCGGGGAGCTGTTTTTT.

This sequence joins TRBV19 and TRBJ1-3, with a weak D call TRBD1 (5 bases). The V gene's germline CDR1 is LNHDA and CDR2 SQIVND (reference sequence). This CDR3 spans 15 amino acids. With 7 bases removed from V and 0 bases from J, the gap between germline ends came to 13 bases. The CDR3 bases are TGTGCCAGTACCCGGGACGGGATCTCTGGAAACACCATATATTTT. It encodes CASTRDGISGNTIYF.

V is TRBV5-6 and J is TRBJ1-2; unclear D gene. In germline, CDR1 is SGHDT, CDR2 YYEEEE. The CDR3 is 16 amino acids. Trimming left V 2 bases short and J 1 base short, with 15 bases between. The CDR3 DNA follows: TGTGCCAGCAGCTTACGGGTAGGGCCGGGTAACTATGGCTACACCTTC. This gives the protein CASSLRVGPGNYGYTF.

The chain combines TRBV10-2 with TRBJ1-5; D call uncertain. The ends were cut back, 6 bases at V and 7 bases at J, with 19 bases in the middle. The CDR3 is 15 residues long. CDR1 and CDR2 (germline): WSHSY, SAAADI. This chain's CDR3 is CASSKSDGVGQPQHF. The CDR3 DNA sequence: TGCGCCAGCAGCAAGTCCGACGGGGTAGGACAGCCCCAGCATTTT.

This chain joins TRBV25-1 and TRBJ2-3, with 8 positions matching TRBD2. With 4 bases clipped from V and 1 base from J, the junction kept 7 bases outside the gene matches. This CDR3 is built from 16 residues. Germline values: CDR1 MGHDK, CDR2 SYGVNS. This CDR3 reads CASSGAGGERTDTQYF. The CDR3 DNA reads TGTGCCAGCAGTGGCGCGGGGGGAGAACGCACAGATACGCAGTATTTT. Based on the CDR3 plus reference TRBV25-1 and TRBJ2-3, the full variable domain is EADIYQTPRYLVIGTGKKITLECSQTMGHDKMYWYQQDPGMELHLIHYSYGVNSTEKGDLSSESTVSRIRTEHFPLTLESARPSHTSQYLCASSGAGGERTDTQYFGPGTRLTVL.

The chain has TRBV18 and TRBJ2-7, with 10 bases aligning to TRBD2. From germline, CDR1 is KGHSH and CDR2 LQKENI. Trimming cost V 6 bases and J 4 bases; bases outside gene matches: 12. The CDR3 spans 16 residues. CDR3 bases: TGTGCCAGCTCGGCCTTAGCGGGGGGCGGCGATTACGAGCAGTACTTC. Residues: CASSALAGGGDYEQYF.

The chain recombines TRBV7-2 with TRBJ2-6; 11 bases match TRBD2. The CDR3 runs 15 residues. V shed 2 bases, J shed 12 bases, and the junction held 6 bases outside the gene matches. Germline V gene lookup returns CDR1 SGHTA and CDR2 FQGNSA. The DNA of the CDR3 is TGTGCCAGCAGCTTAACTAGCGGGGGTACTACCGTCCTGACTTTC. Translating gives CASSLTSGGTTVLTF.

A remark on this clone: A read error may produce the germline difference seen at one junction end. This chain uses TRBV16 with TRBJ2-7; TRBD1 might be the D (6 bases). The V gene's germline CDR1 is KGHSY and CDR2 FQNENV. The CDR3 has 13 residues. The CDR3 loop reads CASSQYIPGQVFF. The CDR3, as DNA: TGTGCCAGCAGCCAATATATTCCGGGACAAGTTTTCTTC.

Comment on this clone: A much larger clone lies one base from this, so it may be a read error. The sample has other DNA sequences that encode this CDR3 too. The gene calls are TRBV18 and TRBJ2-5; no reliable D call. The CDR3 is 11 residues long. Germline-derived CDR1 and CDR2 are KGHSH and LQKENI. With 2 bases removed from V and 4 bases from J, the gap between germline ends came to 2 bases. CDR3 sequence: CASSPAETQYF. The CDR3 nucleotides read TGTGCCAGCTCACCAGCAGAGACCCAGTACTTC.

The V and J genes are TRBV5-4 and TRBJ2-1; D ambiguous. The CDR3 loop spans 15 amino acids. Trimming shortened V by 4 bases and J by 0 bases, and 11 bases separated the two germline ends. The V gene's germline CDR1 is SGHNT and CDR2 YYREEE (reference sequence). CDR3 region: CASSPGGRSYNEQFF. The DNA of the CDR3 is TGTGCCAGCAGCCCCGGTGGGCGCTCCTACAATGAGCAGTTCTTC.

The V call is TRBV19, the J call TRBJ2-7; TRBD1 agrees at 8 bases. CDR1 is LNHDA, CDR2 SQIVND, per germline (reference sequence). The CDR3 loop spans 14 amino acids. The ends lost 1 base at V and 5 bases at J; junction bases unmatched: 4. The CDR3 loop reads CASSIGRGLDEQYF. CDR3 DNA sequence: TGTGCCAGTAGTATAGGCAGGGGGCTCGACGAGCAGTACTTC.

The chain is built from TRBV5-1 and TRBJ2-1; D gene uncertain. The germline gives CDR1 SGHRS, CDR2 YFSETQ. CDR3 length equals 13 residues. V was pared by 1 base and J by 4 bases, with 6 bases between. The CDR3 bases are TGCGCCAGCAGCTTGCGGGCGTACAATGAGCAGTTCTTC. This sequence encodes CASSLRAYNEQFF.